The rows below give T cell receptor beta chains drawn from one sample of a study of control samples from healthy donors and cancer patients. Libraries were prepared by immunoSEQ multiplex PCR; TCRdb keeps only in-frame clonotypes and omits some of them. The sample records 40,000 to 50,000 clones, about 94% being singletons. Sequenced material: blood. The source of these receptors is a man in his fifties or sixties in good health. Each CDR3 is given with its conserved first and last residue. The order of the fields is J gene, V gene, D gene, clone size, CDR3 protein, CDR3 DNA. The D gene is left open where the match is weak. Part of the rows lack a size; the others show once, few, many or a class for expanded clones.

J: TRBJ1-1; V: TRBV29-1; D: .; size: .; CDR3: CSVVVNTEAFF; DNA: TGCAGCGTTGTGGTGAACACTGAAGCTTTCTTT
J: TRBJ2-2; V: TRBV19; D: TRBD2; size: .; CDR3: CASSLAGVRTGELFF; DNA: TGTGCCAGTAGTCTAGCGGGAGTGAGGACCGGGGAGCTGTTTTTT
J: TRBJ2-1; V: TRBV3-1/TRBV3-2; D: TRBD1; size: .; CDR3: CASSQVGLGQGGNEQFF; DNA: TGTGCCAGCAGCCAAGTAGGATTAGGACAGGGTGGCAATGAGCAGTTCTTC
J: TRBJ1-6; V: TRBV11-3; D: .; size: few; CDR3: CASSGSHNNSPLHF; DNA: TGTGCCAGCAGCGGTTCCCATAATAATTCACCCCTCCACTTT
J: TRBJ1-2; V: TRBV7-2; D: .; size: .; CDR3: CASSLAGEGYTF; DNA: TGTGCCAGCAGCTTAGCAGGCGAGGGCTACACCTTC
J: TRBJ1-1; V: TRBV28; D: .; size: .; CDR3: CAAEGNTEAFF; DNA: TGTGCCGCCGAAGGAAACACTGAAGCTTTCTTT
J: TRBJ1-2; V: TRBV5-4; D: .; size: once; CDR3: CASSFGTDYGYTF; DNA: TGTGCCAGCAGCTTTGGGACGGACTATGGCTACACCTTC
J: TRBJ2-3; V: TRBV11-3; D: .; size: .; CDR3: CASSGGDRSSTDTQYF; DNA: TGTGCCAGCAGCGGGGGGGACAGGTCCTCCACAGATACGCAGTATTTT
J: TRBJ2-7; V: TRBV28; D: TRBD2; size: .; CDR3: CASKGTIYEQYF; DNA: TGTGCCAGCAAAGGGACTATCTACGAGCAGTACTTC
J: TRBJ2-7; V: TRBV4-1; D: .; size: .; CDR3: CASSQRTDEQYF; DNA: TGCGCCAGCAGCCAACGAACAGACGAACAGTACTTC
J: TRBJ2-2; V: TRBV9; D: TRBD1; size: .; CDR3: CASSVVDRDTGELFF; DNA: TGTGCCAGCAGCGTAGTCGACAGGGACACCGGGGAGCTGTTTTTT
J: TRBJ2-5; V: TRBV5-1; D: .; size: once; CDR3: CASGGQGGQETQYF; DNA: TGCGCCAGCGGCGGGCAGGGGGGCCAAGAGACCCAGTACTTC
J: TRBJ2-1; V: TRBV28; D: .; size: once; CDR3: CASSLTSLHRNEQFF; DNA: TGTGCCAGCAGTTTGACGAGCCTCCACCGGAATGAGCAGTTCTTC
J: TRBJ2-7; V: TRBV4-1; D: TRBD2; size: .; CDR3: CASSNGLAGGLEEQYF; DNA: TGCGCCAGCAGCAATGGACTAGCGGGAGGGCTTGAGGAGCAGTACTTC
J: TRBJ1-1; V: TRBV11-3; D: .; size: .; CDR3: CASSLAGYTEAFF; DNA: TGTGCCAGCAGCTTAGCAGGGTACACTGAAGCTTTCTTT
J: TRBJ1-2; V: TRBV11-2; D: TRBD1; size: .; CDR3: CASSLLNQGAQGYTF; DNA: TGTGCCAGCAGCCTGTTAAACCAGGGGGCCCAAGGCTACACCTTC
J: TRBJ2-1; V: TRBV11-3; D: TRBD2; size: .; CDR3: CASSARASGRVRTPNEQFF; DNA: TGTGCCAGCAGCGCTAGGGCTAGCGGGAGGGTAAGGACCCCCAATGAGCAGTTCTTC
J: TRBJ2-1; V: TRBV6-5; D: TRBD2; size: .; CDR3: CASSKSGGGNEQFF; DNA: TGTGCCAGCAGCAAATCCGGGGGGGGCAATGAGCAGTTCTTC
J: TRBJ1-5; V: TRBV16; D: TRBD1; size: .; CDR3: CASSHRGTGGPQHF; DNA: TGTGCCAGCAGCCACCGCGGGACAGGGGGACCCCAGCATTTT
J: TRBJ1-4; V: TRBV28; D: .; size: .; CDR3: CASSPIATNEKLFF; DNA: TGTGCCAGCAGCCCCATAGCAACTAATGAAAAACTGTTTTTT
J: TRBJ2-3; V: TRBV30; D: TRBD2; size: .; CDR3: CAWSPLYLREGLTDTQYF; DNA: TGTGCCTGGAGTCCGCTGTACCTCCGGGAGGGCCTGACAGATACGCAGTATTTT
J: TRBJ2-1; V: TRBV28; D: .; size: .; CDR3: CASTLGGSGDNEQFF; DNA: TGTGCCAGCACCCTAGGGGGGAGCGGCGACAATGAGCAGTTCTTC
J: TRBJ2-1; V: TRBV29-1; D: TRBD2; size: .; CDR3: CSALVFGLAAYNEQFF; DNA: TGCAGCGCCCTAGTGTTTGGACTAGCGGCCTACAATGAGCAGTTCTTC
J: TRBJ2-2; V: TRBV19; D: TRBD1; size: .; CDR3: CATRQGTNTGELFF; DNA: TGTGCCACCCGACAGGGGACGAACACCGGGGAGCTGTTTTTT
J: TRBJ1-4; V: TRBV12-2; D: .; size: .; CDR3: CASRFREDRGPNEKLFF; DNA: TGTGCAAGTCGCTTTAGGGAGGATCGGGGACCTAATGAAAAACTGTTTTTT
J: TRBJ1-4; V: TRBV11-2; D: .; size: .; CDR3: CASSELQESNEKLFF; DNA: TGTGCCAGCAGCGAACTACAAGAATCAAATGAAAAACTGTTTTTT
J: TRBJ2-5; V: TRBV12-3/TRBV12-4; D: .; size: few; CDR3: CASSSRNQETQYF; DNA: TGTGCCAGCAGTTCCCGGAACCAAGAGACCCAGTACTTC
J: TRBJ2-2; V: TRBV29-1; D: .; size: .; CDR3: CSVGQANTGELFF; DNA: TGCAGCGTTGGACAGGCGAACACCGGGGAGCTGTTTTTT
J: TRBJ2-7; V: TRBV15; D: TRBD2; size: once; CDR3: CATSRSRGAGGTYEQYF; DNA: TGTGCCACCAGCAGGTCCCGAGGAGCGGGAGGCACCTACGAGCAGTACTTC